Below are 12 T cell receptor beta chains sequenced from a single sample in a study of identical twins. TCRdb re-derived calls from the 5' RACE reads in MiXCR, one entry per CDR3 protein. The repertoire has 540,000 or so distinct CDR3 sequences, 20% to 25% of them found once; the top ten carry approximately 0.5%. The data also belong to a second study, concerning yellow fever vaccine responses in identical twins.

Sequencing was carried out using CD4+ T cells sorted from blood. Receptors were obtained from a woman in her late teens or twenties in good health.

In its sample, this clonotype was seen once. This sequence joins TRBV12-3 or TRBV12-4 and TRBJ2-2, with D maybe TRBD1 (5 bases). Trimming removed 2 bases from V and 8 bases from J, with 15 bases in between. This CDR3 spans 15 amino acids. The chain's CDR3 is CASSLRGSLAGELFF. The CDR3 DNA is TGTGCCAGCAGTTTAAGGGGTAGTCTTGCTGGGGAGCTGTTTTTT.

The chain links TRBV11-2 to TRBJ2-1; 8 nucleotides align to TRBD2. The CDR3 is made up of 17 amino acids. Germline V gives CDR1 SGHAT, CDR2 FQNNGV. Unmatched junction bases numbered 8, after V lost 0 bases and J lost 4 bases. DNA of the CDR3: TGTGCCAGCAGCTTAGAGGAAGCGGGGGCTACATACAATGAGCAGTTCTTC. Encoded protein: CASSLEEAGATYNEQFF.

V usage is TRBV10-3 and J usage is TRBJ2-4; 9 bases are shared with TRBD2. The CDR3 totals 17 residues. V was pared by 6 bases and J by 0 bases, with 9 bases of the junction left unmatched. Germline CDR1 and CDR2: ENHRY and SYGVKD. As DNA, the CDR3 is TGTGCCATCAGCCCCTCTAGCGGGGTTCTAGCCAAAAACATTCAGTACTTC. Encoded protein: CAISPSSGVLAKNIQYF.

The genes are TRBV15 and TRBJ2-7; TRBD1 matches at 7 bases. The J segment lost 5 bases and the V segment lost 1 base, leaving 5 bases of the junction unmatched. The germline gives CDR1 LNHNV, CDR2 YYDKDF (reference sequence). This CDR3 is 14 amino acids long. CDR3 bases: TGTGCCACCAGCAGAGGACAGGGCGCAGACGAGCAGTACTTC. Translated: CATSRGQGADEQYF. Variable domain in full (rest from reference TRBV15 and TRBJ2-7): DAMVIQNPRYQVTQFGKPVTLSCSQTLNHNVMYWYQQKSSQAPKLLFHYYDKDFNNEADTPDNFQSRRPNTSFCFLDIRSPGLGDTAMYLCATSRGQGADEQYFGPGTRLTVT.

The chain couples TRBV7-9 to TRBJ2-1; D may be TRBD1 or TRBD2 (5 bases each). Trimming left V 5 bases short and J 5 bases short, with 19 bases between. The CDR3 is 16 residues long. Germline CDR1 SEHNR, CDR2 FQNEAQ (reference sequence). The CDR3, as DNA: TGTGCCAGCAGCCGTACGGGGCTTACCACCCACAATGAGCAGTTCTTC. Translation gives CASSRTGLTTHNEQFF.

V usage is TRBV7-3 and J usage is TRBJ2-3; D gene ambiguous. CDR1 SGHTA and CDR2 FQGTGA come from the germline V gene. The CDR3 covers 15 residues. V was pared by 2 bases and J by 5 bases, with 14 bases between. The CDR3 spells CASSLPGPLGDTQYF. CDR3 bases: TGTGCCAGCAGCTTACCTGGGCCTTTGGGAGATACGCAGTATTTT. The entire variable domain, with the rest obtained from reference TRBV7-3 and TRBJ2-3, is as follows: GAGVSQTPSNKVTEKGKYVELRCDPISGHTALYWYRQSLGQGPEFLIYFQGTGAADDSGLPNDRFFAVRPEGSVSTLKIQRTERGDSAVYLCASSLPGPLGDTQYFGPGTRLTVL.

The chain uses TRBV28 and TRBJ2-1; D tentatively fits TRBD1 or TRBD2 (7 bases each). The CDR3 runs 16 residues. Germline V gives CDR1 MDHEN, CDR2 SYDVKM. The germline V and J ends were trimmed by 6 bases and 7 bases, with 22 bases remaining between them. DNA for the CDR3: TGTGCCAGCAGCCCCCACGGGGGTCAGGGGGGGAATGAGCAGTTCTTC. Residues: CASSPHGGQGGNEQFF.

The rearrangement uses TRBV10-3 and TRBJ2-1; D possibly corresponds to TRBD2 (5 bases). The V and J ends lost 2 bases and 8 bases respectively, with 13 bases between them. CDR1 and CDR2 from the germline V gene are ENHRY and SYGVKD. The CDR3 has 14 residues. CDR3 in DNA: TGTGCCATCAGTGAGCTATTAGGACTGCATGAGCAGTTCTTC. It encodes CAISELLGLHEQFF.

The CDR3: CASSSAGAAGETQYF. The CDR3 nucleotides read TGTGCCAGCAGTAGCGCCGGGGCGGCCGGAGAGACCCAGTACTTC. V usage is TRBV6-1 and J usage is TRBJ2-5; tentatively, D is TRBD1 or TRBD2 (5 bases each). CDR1 is MNHNS and CDR2 is SASEGT in the germline V gene. V gave up 5 bases and J gave up 4 bases, with 17 bases separating them. The CDR3 runs to 15 residues.

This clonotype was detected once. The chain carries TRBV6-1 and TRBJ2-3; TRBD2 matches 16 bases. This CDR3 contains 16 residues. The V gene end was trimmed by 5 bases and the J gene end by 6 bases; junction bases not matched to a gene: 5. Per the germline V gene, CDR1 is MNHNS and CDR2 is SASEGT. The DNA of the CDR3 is TGTGCCAGCAGTCCCGGGACTAGCGGGAGGGCCGATACGCAGTATTTT. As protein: CASSPGTSGRADTQYF.

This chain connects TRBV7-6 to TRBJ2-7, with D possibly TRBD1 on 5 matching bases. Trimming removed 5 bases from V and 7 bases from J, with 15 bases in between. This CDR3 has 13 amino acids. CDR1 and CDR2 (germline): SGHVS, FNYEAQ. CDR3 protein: CASSKQTGREQYF. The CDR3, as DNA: TGTGCCAGCAGCAAACAAACAGGTCGGGAGCAGTACTTC.

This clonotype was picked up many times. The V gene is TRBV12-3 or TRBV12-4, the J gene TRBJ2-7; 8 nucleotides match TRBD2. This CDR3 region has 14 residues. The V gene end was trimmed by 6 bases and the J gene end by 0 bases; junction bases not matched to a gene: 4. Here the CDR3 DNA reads TGTGCCAGCAGGTCCACTAGCGGCTCCTACGAGCAGTACTTC. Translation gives CASRSTSGSYEQYF.